The T cell receptor beta chain described here comes from a study of blood T cell repertoires in COVID-19. Study information: The study drew acute and convalescent COVID-19 samples from the United States, Italy and Spain. Nucleic acid was either cDNA or gDNA, and it came from T cells, B-cell-depleted T cells, or PBMCs.

This CDR3 is built from 13 residues. Trimming left V 5 bases short and J 8 bases short, with 13 bases between. Germline values: CDR1 LNHDA, CDR2 SQIVND (reference sequence). The data were produced by immunoSEQ multiplex PCR, yet TCRdb's version contains in-frame clones alone and is incomplete. The sample has about 250,000 clones; roughly 85% are singletons. This clonotype was sampled from a man aged 50-59 years with active or convalescent COVID-19. V gene TRBV19 combines with J gene TRBJ1-5; D perhaps matches TRBD1 (5 bases). Source material: peripheral blood. The CDR3 DNA reads TGTGCCAGTAGTGCGAGACAGCGAGAGCCCCAGCATTTT. Translation gives CASSARQREPQHF.